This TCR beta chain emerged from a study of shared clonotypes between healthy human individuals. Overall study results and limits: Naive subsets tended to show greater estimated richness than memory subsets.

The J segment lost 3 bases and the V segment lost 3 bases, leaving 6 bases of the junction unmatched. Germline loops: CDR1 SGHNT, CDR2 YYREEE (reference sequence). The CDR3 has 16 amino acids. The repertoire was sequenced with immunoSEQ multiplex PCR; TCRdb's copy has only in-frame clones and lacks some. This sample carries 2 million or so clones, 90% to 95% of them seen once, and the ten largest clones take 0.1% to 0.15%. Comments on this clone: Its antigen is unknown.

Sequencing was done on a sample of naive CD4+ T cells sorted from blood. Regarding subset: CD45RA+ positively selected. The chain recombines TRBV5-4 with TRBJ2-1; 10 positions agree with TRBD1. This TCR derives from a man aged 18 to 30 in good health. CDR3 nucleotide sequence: TGTGCCAGCAGCTGGCGGGACAGGGGCAACTACAATGAGCAGTTCTTC. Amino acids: CASSWRDRGNYNEQFF.